The T cell receptor beta chain under discussion was sequenced for a study of T cells in Graves' hyperthyroidism and ophthalmopathy. The overall study: Any treatment followed the collection of peripheral blood at initial diagnosis.

General study results and limits: Blood also contained most expanded thyroid clonotypes above 0.001.

In this sample, this clonotype turned up many times. Its cognate antigen is unknown. Disease duration was under 3 months in the ophthalmopathy patients, who also had a Clinical Activity Score of at least 3 and a NOSPECS grade of at least 4. Fresh 10 ml peripheral blood yielded PBMCs. The CDR3 contains 12 residues. Per germline, CDR1 PRHDT and CDR2 FYEKMQ (reference sequence). Trimming left V 3 bases short and J 10 bases short, with 10 bases between. What was amplified from RNA transcripts were TCR beta CDR3 regions. Carried out on the TCR CDR3, a first-round RT-PCR used the HTBI primer set. Each CDR3 protein is one row after TCRdb ran MiXCR on the multiplex PCR reads. The sample consists of over 450,000 distinct CDR3 sequences, more than 15% of them appearing once.

The rearrangement uses TRBV13 and TRBJ2-1, with unresolved D. Material for sequencing was blood. The receptor's source is a woman between 18 and 30 years old with Graves' ophthalmopathy. This CDR3 reads CASSFHPEEQFF. The CDR3 DNA follows: TGTGCCAGCAGCTTCCATCCGGAGGAGCAGTTCTTC.